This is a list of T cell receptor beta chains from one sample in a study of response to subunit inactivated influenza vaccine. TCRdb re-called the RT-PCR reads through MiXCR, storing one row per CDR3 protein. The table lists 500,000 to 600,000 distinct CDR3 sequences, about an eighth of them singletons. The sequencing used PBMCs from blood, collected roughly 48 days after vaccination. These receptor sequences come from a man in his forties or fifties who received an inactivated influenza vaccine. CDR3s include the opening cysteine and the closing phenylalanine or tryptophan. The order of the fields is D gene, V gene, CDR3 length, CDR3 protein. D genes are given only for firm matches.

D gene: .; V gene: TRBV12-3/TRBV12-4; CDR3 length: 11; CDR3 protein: CASTSGTGHFF
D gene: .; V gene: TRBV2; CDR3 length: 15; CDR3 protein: CASSAGTSRSYEQYF
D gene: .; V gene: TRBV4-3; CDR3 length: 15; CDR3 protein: CASSQDMVGNYEQYF
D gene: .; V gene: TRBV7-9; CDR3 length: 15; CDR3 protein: CASSPRGSSYNEQFF
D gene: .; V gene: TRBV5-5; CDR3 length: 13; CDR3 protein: CASSLVGQTEAFF
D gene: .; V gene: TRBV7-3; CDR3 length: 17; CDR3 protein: CASSLPAGLGQNNEQFF
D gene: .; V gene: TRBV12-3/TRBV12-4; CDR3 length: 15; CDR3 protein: CASSPSGRVNYGYTF
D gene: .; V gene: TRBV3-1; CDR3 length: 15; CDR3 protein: CASSHIPASTGELFF
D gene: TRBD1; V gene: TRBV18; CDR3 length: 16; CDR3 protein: CASSQDRGNTGNTIYF
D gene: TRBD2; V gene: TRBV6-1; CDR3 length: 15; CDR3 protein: CASNLAGGPENEQFF
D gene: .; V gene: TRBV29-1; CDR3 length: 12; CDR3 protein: CSAVLGPDTQYF
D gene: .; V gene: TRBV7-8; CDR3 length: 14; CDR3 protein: CASSLDPGNQPQHF
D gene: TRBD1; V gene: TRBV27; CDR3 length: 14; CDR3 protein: CASRPTGGRQPQHF
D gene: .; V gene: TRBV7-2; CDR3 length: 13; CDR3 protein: CASSSRTGPLQFF
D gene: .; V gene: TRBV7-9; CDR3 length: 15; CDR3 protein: CASSLGGGLFNEQFF
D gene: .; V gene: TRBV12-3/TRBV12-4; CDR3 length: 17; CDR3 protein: CASSLIGSQGADEKLFF
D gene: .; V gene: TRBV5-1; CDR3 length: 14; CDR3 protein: CASSSGPFTHTQYF
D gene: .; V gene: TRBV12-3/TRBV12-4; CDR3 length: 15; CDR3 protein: CASSFGGTYNYGYTF
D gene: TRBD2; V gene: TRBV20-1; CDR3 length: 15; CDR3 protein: CSARFAGGTYYEQYF
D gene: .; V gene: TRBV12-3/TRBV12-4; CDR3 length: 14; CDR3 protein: CASSFRAPRAEAFF
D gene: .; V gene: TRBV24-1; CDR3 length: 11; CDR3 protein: CATSDQYEQYF
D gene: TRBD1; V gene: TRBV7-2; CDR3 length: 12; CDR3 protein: CASRQGAWEQYF
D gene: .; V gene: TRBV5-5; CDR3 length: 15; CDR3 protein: CASSFEQVSGNTIYF
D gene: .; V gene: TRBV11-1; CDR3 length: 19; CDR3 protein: CASSLEWSRTGSPYNEQFF
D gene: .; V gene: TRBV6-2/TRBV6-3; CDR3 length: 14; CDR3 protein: CASSLTQVRTEAFF
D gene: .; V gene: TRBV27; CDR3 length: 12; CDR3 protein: CASRKSSYEQYF
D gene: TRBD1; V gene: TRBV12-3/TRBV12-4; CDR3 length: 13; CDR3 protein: CASSPTGINEQFF
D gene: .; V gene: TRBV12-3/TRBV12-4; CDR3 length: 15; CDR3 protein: CASSLGGTNFFEAFF
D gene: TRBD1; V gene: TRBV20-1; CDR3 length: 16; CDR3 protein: CSANTPTGGGGYGYTF
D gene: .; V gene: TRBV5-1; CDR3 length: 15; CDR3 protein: CASRFGTADTYEQYF
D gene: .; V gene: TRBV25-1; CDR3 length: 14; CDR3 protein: CASSELQGRTEAFF
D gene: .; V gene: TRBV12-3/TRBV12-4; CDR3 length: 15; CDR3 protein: CASTTPGLMNTEAFF
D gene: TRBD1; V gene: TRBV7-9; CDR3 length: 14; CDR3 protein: CASSLPGQVMEAFF
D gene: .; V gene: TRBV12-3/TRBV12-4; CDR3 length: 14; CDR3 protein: CASSLVNRATEAFF
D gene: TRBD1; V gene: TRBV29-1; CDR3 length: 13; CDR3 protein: CSFRQGAMDTQYF
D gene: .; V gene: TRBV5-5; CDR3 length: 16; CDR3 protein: CASSTGGRAPYNEQFF